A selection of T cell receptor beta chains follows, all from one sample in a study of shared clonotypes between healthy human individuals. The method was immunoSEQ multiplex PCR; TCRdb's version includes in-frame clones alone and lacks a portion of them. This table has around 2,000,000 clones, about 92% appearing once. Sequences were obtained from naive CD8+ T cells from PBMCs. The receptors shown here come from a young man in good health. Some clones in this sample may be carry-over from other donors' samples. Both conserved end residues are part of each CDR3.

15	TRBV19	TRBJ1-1	CASSIPGGRHTEAFF
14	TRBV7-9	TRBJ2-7	CASSLLAGLYEQYF
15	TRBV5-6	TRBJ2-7	CASSPRDRELYEQYF
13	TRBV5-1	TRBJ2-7	CASSLAAAYEQYF
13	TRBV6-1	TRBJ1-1	CASSSPEGAEAFF
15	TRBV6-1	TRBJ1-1	CASKGRGLFPPEAFF
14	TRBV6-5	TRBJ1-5	CASSSGVSNQPQHF
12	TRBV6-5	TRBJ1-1	CASSYTGRLAFF
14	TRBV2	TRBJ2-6	CANTGNAGANVLTF
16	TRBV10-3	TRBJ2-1	CAISESRTGSYNEQFF
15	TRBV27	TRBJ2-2	CASSPLPTGTGELFF
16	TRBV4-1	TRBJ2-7	CASSHPGLAGVSEQYF
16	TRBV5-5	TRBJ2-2	CASSPSGRRGTGELFF
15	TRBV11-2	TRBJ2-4	CASSPGYLAKNIQYF
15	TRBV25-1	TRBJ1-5	CASSVGTDSNQPQHF
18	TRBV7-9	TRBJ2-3	CASSSSPAGGPWRHTQYF
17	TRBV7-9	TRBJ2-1	CASSSWTSGRAYNEQFF
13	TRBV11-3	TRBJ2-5	CASSLGPRETQYF
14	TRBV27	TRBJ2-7	CASSLTGAHYEQYF
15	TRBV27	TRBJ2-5	CASSSTPRGRETQYF
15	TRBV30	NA	CAWSKTLRWSYEQYF
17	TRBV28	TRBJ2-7	CASRIPIRQGGDYEQYF
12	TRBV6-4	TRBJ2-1	CASSMGGNEQFF
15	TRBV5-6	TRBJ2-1	CASSVLAGGRDEQFF
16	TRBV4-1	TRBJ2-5	CASSQVTGTRLQTQYF
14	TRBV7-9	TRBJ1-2	CASSLRELDYGYTF
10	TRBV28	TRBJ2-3	CASSGDTQYF
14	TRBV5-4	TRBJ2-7	CASRLAGGSYEQYF
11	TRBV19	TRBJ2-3	CASSYGDTQYF
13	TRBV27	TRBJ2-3	CASSLFGPDTQYF
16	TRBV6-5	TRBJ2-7	CASSYSGGNGLDEQYF
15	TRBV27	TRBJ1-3	CASSSGTGIGNTIYF
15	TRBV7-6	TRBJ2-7	CASSLWRDRPYEQYF
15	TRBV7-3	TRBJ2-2	CASSLSGGATGELFF
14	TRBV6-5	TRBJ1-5	CASSSRGGNQPQHF
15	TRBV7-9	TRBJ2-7	CASSSGQGTTYEQYF